The 2 T cell receptor beta chains below all came from one sample that was sequenced in a study of CXCR3-negative and CXCR3-positive naive CD8 T cells. Through 5' RACE with UMI labels, the TRB cDNA libraries were prepared. TCRdb reanalyzed the 5' RACE reads, giving one entry per CDR3 protein sequence and no DNA. The specimen's table records approximately 53,000 distinct CDR3 sequences. The sample taken for sequencing was memory CD8+ T cells from blood. The receptors stem from a human donor in good health. Some clones in this sample may be carry-over from other donors' samples.

The genes are TRBV20-1 and TRBJ1-1; TCRdb picks TRBD1, but there is no DNA to check that call. The CDR3 has 14 amino acids. Germline V gene sequence: CDR1 DFQATT, CDR2 SNEGSKA (reference sequence). The CDR3 reads CSATTGGGHTEAFF.

The chain combines TRBV15 with TRBJ2-7; the D gene TCRdb calls, TRBD2, cannot be checked with no DNA. The CDR3 covers 18 residues. In germline, CDR1 is LNHNV, CDR2 YYDKDF (reference sequence). The CDR3 sequence is CATSRVLSGGDDSYEQYF.